The 31 T cell receptor beta chains given below trace back to one sample, sequenced in a study of control samples from healthy donors and cancer patients. The table came from immunoSEQ multiplex PCR; TCRdb's copy has only in-frame clones and leaves some out. The sample lists about 80,000 clones, about nine tenths occurring once. Material for sequencing was blood. These receptors all stem from a middle-aged man in good health.

The chain recombines TRBV5-6 with TRBJ1-3; D is perhaps TRBD1 (5 bases). Trimming stripped 4 bases from V and 10 bases from J, with 15 bases between. Germline lookup yields CDR1 SGHDT and CDR2 YYEEEE. The length of the CDR3 is 13 residues. This CDR3 is CASSARDHWTIYF. The CDR3 nucleotides are TGTGCCAGCAGCGCCCGGGACCACTGGACCATATATTTT.

This clone was seen a single time. This chain links TRBV5-1 with TRBJ2-7; no clear D gene. The germline gives CDR1 SGHRS, CDR2 YFSETQ. This CDR3 spans 13 amino acids. Trimming left V 1 base short and J 6 bases short, with 11 bases between. The CDR3 nucleotides read TGCGCCAGCAGCTTGCCCCCGCCGAGCGAGCAGTACTTC. Translated, it gives CASSLPPPSEQYF.

CDR3 amino acids: CASSPVYGEVTQYF. The CDR3 nucleotides read TGTGCCAGCAGCCCGGTTTACGGGGAGGTTACGCAGTATTTT. The J gene is TRBJ2-3, the V gene TRBV3-1 (or the pseudogene TRBV3-2); tentatively, D is TRBD2 (6 bases). The CDR3 has 14 residues. The V gene's germline CDR1 is LGHDT and CDR2 YNNKEL (reference sequence). The germline V and J ends were trimmed by 4 bases and 8 bases, with 16 bases remaining between them.

This chain uses TRBV2 with TRBJ1-5, with 7 bases that match TRBD1. The CDR3 covers 14 residues. J lost 2 bases, V lost 5 bases, and 3 bases had no gene match. Germline CDR1 is SNHLY and CDR2 is FYNNEI. As DNA, the CDR3 is TGTGCCAGCAGTATAGGGGGCGGCAATCAGCCCCAGCATTTT. Its translation is CASSIGGGNQPQHF.

This rearrangement joins TRBV11-3 to TRBJ1-1; D uncertain. This CDR3 is 13 amino acids long. The germline V gene encodes CDR1 SGHNT and CDR2 YENEEA. V gave up 5 bases and J gave up 0 bases, with 7 bases separating them. CDR3 nucleotide sequence: TGTGCCAGCAGCCGAGGATTGAACACTGAAGCTTTCTTT. It specifies CASSRGLNTEAFF.

This clone has just one count. Germline is not matched at one junction end, which may reflect a read error. The chain links TRBV4-1 to TRBJ1-1, with 7 positions matching TRBD1. Per the germline V gene, CDR1 is MGHRA and CDR2 is YSYEKL. The length of the CDR3 is 15 residues. The CDR3 loop is CAGSLRGGLGTEAFF. Written as DNA, the CDR3 is TGCGCCGGCAGTCTCAGGGGGGGGCTCGGCACTGAAGCTTTCTTT.

Of note for this clone: The same CDR3 arises from other DNA sequences in this sample as well. The chain links TRBV29-1 to TRBJ1-6, with 7 bases that match TRBD1. V gave up 0 bases and J gave up 2 bases; unmatched junction bases: 7. In germline, CDR1 is SQVTM, CDR2 ANQGSEA. The CDR3 has 17 residues. CDR3 nucleotide sequence: TGCAGCGTTGAAGATCGTACGGGACAGCCCTATAATTCACCCCTCCACTTT. This codes for CSVEDRTGQPYNSPLHF. The full variable domain, completed using reference TRBV29-1 and TRBJ1-6, is SAVISQKPSRDICQRGTSLTIQCQVDSQVTMMFWYRQQPGQSLTLIATANQGSEATYESGFVIDKFPISRPNLTFSTLTVSNMSPEDSSIYLCSVEDRTGQPYNSPLHFGNGTRLTVT.

CDR3 sequence (DNA): TGTGCCAGCAGGGAGAACGGGGGGGCAGCAGATACGCAGTATTTT. As protein: CASRENGGAADTQYF. The chain carries TRBV27 and TRBJ2-3; 8 nucleotides align to TRBD2. V shed 6 bases, J shed 4 bases, and the junction held 9 bases outside the gene matches. Germline assignment: CDR1 MNHEY and CDR2 SMNVEV (reference sequence). The CDR3 consists of 15 residues.

The chain combines TRBV5-5 with TRBJ1-2; the D gene is possibly TRBD1 (5 bases). The CDR3 loop spans 14 amino acids. V was clipped by 0 bases and J by 2 bases, with 8 bases between them. From germline, CDR1 is SGHKS and CDR2 YYEKEE (reference sequence). The DNA of the CDR3 is TGTGCCAGCAGCTTGGGGGGCGGAAACTATGGCTACACCTTC. As protein: CASSLGGGNYGYTF.

Comment on this clone: The junction differs from germline at one of its ends, possibly a read error. Within the sample, other DNA sequences also encode this same CDR3. The chain has TRBV13 and TRBJ2-1, with a tentative D call TRBD2 (6 bases). This CDR3 comprises 13 residues. Germline V gives CDR1 PRHDT, CDR2 FYEKMQ (reference sequence). CDR3 protein: CASSLGRGNEQFF. The DNA for the CDR3 is TGTGCCAGCAGCTTAGGCCGGGGGAATGAGCAATTCTTC.

The J gene is TRBJ1-2, the V gene TRBV24-1; D is unresolved. V was cut by 9 bases and J by 7 bases, with 20 bases left in between. The germline CDR1 and CDR2 sequences are KGHDR and SFDVKD. The CDR3 sequence is 14 residues long. CDR3 in DNA: TGTGCCACCCAACGTGAGGGAGGGAGTGGTGGCTACACCTTC. It is translated as CATQREGGSGGYTF.

The CDR3 DNA follows: TGTGCCAGCAGCTTACAGGGGCGTCACACAGATACGCAGTATTTT. This sequence encodes CASSLQGRHTDTQYF. The chain couples TRBV3-1 (or the pseudogene TRBV3-2) to TRBJ2-3; the match to TRBD1 covers 7 bases. The CDR3 length is 15 residues. V shed 5 bases, J shed 2 bases, and the junction held 7 bases outside the gene matches. Germline CDR1 reads LGHDT; CDR2 reads YNNKEL (reference sequence).

This chain links TRBV19 with TRBJ2-6, with D possibly TRBD1 on 6 matching bases. Germline V gene lookup returns CDR1 LNHDA and CDR2 SQIVND (reference sequence). With 6 bases removed from V and 2 bases from J, the gap between germline ends came to 11 bases. CDR3 length: 15 amino acids. The CDR3 sequence: CASRSPGAGANVLTF. CDR3 coding DNA: TGTGCCAGTAGATCACCAGGGGCTGGGGCCAACGTCCTGACTTTC.

The J gene is TRBJ1-2, the V gene TRBV29-1; D possibly corresponds to TRBD1 (6 bases). The germline CDR1 and CDR2 sequences are SQVTM and ANQGSEA. The CDR3 runs 13 residues. V lost 4 bases to trimming and J lost 6 bases, with 15 bases between them. DNA for the CDR3: TGCAGCGTTGTGAGGGGGTCGGGGGATGGCTACACCTTC. This sequence encodes CSVVRGSGDGYTF.

To note about this clone: Other DNA sequences from this sample encode an identical CDR3 as well. The genes are TRBV10-3 and TRBJ2-1; 8 bases are a match to TRBD2. The V segment lost 2 bases and the J segment 2 bases; nucleotides outside the gene matches: 11. The germline CDR1 and CDR2 sequences are ENHRY and SYGVKD. This CDR3 has 18 residues. As DNA, the CDR3 is TGTGCCATCAGTGAGAAGGGTCGGGGGGGCGGCGCCTACAATGAGCAGTTCTTC. Its translation: CAISEKGRGGGAYNEQFF.

This chain links TRBV7-2 with TRBJ1-2, with D unresolved. The CDR3 extends over 15 amino acids. V dropped 5 bases and J dropped 4 bases, with 17 bases sitting between them. Germline V gene data show CDR1 as SGHTA and CDR2 as FQGNSA. In nucleotides, the CDR3 is TGTGCCAGCAGCGCTAGCGGGGTCAAGCGCTATGGCTACACCTTC. It is translated as CASSASGVKRYGYTF.

The chain carries TRBV7-9 and TRBJ2-5; D is perhaps TRBD1 or TRBD2 (5 bases each). The germline gives CDR1 SEHNR, CDR2 FQNEAQ (reference sequence). CDR3 length: 17 residues. Trimming stripped 6 bases from V and 2 bases from J, with 22 bases between. The CDR3 coding sequence is TGTGCCAGCAGTTTCCTACGGGACCTTCGACATCAAGAGACCCAGTACTTC. Translated: CASSFLRDLRHQETQYF. Full variable domain (outside the CDR3, taken from reference TRBV7-9 and TRBJ2-5): DTGVSQNPRHKITKRGQNVTFRCDPISEHNRLYWYRQTLGQGPEFLTYFQNEAQLEKSRLLSDRFSAERPKGSFSTLEIQRTEQGDSAMYLCASSFLRDLRHQETQYFGPGTRLLVL.

This clone was seen only a few times. The J gene is TRBJ1-1, the V gene TRBV5-1, with D uncertain. V was clipped by 1 base and J by 1 base, with 5 bases between them. The germline V gene has CDR1 SGHRS and CDR2 YFSETQ. This CDR3 is built from 13 residues. The CDR3 spells CASSLPPNTEAFF. As DNA, the CDR3 is TGCGCCAGCAGCTTGCCACCGAACACTGAAGCTTTCTTT.

The rearrangement links TRBV7-2 to TRBJ1-5, with D possibly TRBD1 on 5 matching bases. This CDR3 is 14 amino acids long. V shed 4 bases and J shed 1 base, with 8 bases lying between them. CDR1 SGHTA and CDR2 FQGNSA come from the germline V gene. The CDR3 DNA reads TGTGCCAGCAGCTCCCGGGACAGCAATCAGCCCCAGCATTTT. Encoded protein: CASSSRDSNQPQHF.

The chain employs TRBV28 and TRBJ1-2; no clear D gene. This CDR3 spans 15 amino acids. Germline loops: CDR1 MDHEN, CDR2 SYDVKM. The ends were cut back, 4 bases at V and 3 bases at J, with 15 bases in the middle. CDR3 protein: CASSSREERYYGYTF. CDR3 nucleotide sequence: TGTGCCAGCAGTTCCCGGGAGGAGCGCTACTATGGCTACACCTTC.

This clone appeared once. The chain uses TRBV18 and TRBJ2-6; D is ambiguous. V lost 1 base, J lost 3 bases, and 7 bases lay in between. Germline V CDR1 and CDR2: KGHSH, LQKENI. This CDR3 comprises 15 residues. CDR3 amino acids: CASSPQGGGANVLTF. CDR3 bases: TGTGCCAGCTCACCACAGGGTGGTGGGGCCAACGTCCTGACTTTC.

The rearrangement uses TRBV10-2 and TRBJ1-5; 7 bases fit TRBD1. This CDR3 spans 14 amino acids. Unmatched junction bases numbered 14, after V lost 6 bases and J lost 12 bases. Germline values: CDR1 WSHSY, CDR2 SAAADI. The CDR3 here is CASRETGTEVRQHF. In nucleotides, the CDR3 is TGCGCCAGCAGAGAGACCGGGACAGAGGTGCGCCAGCATTTT.

The chain carries TRBV6-5 and TRBJ2-2; D tentatively fits TRBD1 or TRBD2 (5 bases each). V lost 7 bases to trimming and J lost 5 bases, with 11 bases between them. The length of the CDR3 is 13 residues. Germline assignment: CDR1 MNHEY and CDR2 SVGAGI. The CDR3 DNA reads TGTGCCAGCAAGGGGAGAGCAACCGGGGAGCTGTTTTTT. Its translation: CASKGRATGELFF.

This clone showed up just once. CDR3 protein: CASSSGLPTDTQYF. The CDR3 DNA follows: TGTGCCAGCAGCTCGGGGCTTCCCACAGATACGCAGTATTTT. V is TRBV11-3 and J is TRBJ2-3; D is possibly TRBD1 or TRBD2 (5 bases each). V gave up 4 bases and J gave up 2 bases, with 10 bases separating them. The length of the CDR3 is 14 residues. Germline V gene lookup returns CDR1 SGHNT and CDR2 YENEEA.

This chain joins TRBV6-5 and TRBJ2-1; 9 positions match TRBD2. Trimming removed 2 bases from V and 9 bases from J; junction bases left unmatched: 8. The CDR3 has 15 amino acids. CDR1 and CDR2 from the germline V gene are MNHEY and SVGAGI. CDR3 in amino acids: CASSYGRGGVGEQFF. The CDR3 DNA is TGTGCCAGCAGTTACGGGCGGGGGGGAGTCGGTGAGCAGTTCTTC.

V usage is TRBV18 and J usage is TRBJ2-7, with D hard to call. CDR1 KGHSH and CDR2 LQKENI come from the germline V gene. The CDR3 is made up of 11 amino acids. The germline V and J ends were trimmed by 5 bases and 3 bases, with 5 bases remaining between them. CDR3 coding DNA: TGTGCCAGCTCATCCGACTACGAGCAGTACTTC. This codes for CASSSDYEQYF. The full variable domain, rest sourced from reference TRBV18 and TRBJ2-7, is NAGVMQNPRHLVRRRGQEARLRCSPMKGHSHVYWYRQLPEEGLKFMVYLQKENIIDESGMPKERFSAEFPKEGPSILRIQQVVRGDSAAYFCASSSDYEQYFGPGTRLTVT.

J is TRBJ2-7 and V is TRBV5-1, with D hard to call. CDR3 length equals 14 residues. The V gene lost 0 bases and the J gene lost 9 bases, with 16 bases spanning the gap. Germline-derived CDR1 and CDR2 are SGHRS and YFSETQ. The CDR3 is CASSLDTGLLGQYF. The CDR3 region has the DNA TGCGCCAGCAGCTTGGACACGGGCCTACTGGGGCAGTACTTC.

This rearrangement joins TRBV29-1 to TRBJ1-3; D is possibly TRBD1 (5 bases). Trimming removed 3 bases at V and 2 bases at J, with 8 bases between. The CDR3 is 13 amino acids. CDR1 and CDR2 from the germline V gene are SQVTM and ANQGSEA. The DNA for the CDR3 is TGCAGCGTTGAGGTGACAGCTGGAAACACCATATATTTT. The encoded protein is CSVEVTAGNTIYF.

This clone was observed once. The CDR3 nucleotides are TGTGCCAGCAGCCCAGGGAGGACAGGGGGCCTCGAGCAGTACTTC. Encoded protein: CASSPGRTGGLEQYF. The gene calls are TRBV4-2 and TRBJ2-7; 11 bases align to TRBD1. The germline V gene encodes CDR1 LGHNA and CDR2 YNFKEQ. The CDR3 runs 15 residues. J was trimmed by 6 bases and V by 4 bases; bases with no gene match: 8.

CDR3 protein: CASSHGQDGNTIYF. The CDR3 nucleotides read TGTGCCAGCAGCCACGGACAGGACGGAAACACCATATATTTT. The J gene is TRBJ1-3, the V gene TRBV11-2, with TRBD1 matching 7 bases. The trim removed 5 bases at V and 4 bases at J, leaving 5 bases unmatched. Germline values: CDR1 SGHAT, CDR2 FQNNGV. The CDR3 runs to 14 residues.

The chain is built from TRBV15 and TRBJ2-5; 8 positions match TRBD1. The V segment lost 3 bases and the J segment 3 bases; nucleotides outside the gene matches: 6. Per germline, CDR1 LNHNV and CDR2 YYDKDF (reference sequence). CDR3 length equals 15 residues. As DNA, the CDR3 is TGTGCCACCAGCAGCCCAGGGACAGGTGAAGAGACCCAGTACTTC. Translation gives CATSSPGTGEETQYF. The full variable domain, rest sourced from reference TRBV15 and TRBJ2-5, is DAMVIQNPRYQVTQFGKPVTLSCSQTLNHNVMYWYQQKSSQAPKLLFHYYDKDFNNEADTPDNFQSRRPNTSFCFLDIRSPGLGDTAMYLCATSSPGTGEETQYFGPGTRLLVL.